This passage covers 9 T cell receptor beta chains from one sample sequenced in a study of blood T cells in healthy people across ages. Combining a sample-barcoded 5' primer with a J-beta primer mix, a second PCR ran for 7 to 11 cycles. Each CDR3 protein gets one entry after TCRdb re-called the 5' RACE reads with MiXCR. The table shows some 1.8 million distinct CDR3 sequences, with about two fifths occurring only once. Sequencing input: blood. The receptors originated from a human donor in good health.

The CDR3: CSARDQAGGPETQYF. Here the CDR3 DNA reads TGCAGTGCTAGAGACCAAGCGGGGGGGCCGGAGACCCAGTACTTC. The V and J genes are TRBV20-1 and TRBJ2-5; 10 bases line up with TRBD2. CDR3 length: 15 residues. Germline V gene data show CDR1 as DFQATT and CDR2 as SNEGSKA (reference sequence). The V and J ends lost 0 bases and 5 bases, in that order; junction bases with no gene match: 6.

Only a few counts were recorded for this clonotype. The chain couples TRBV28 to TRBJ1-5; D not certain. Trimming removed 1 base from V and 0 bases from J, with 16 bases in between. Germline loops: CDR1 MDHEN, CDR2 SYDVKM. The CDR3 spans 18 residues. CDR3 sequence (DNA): TGTGCCAGCAGTTTATTGGGCTTCAATAGCGATAGCAATCAGCCCCAGCATTTT. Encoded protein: CASSLLGFNSDSNQPQHF.

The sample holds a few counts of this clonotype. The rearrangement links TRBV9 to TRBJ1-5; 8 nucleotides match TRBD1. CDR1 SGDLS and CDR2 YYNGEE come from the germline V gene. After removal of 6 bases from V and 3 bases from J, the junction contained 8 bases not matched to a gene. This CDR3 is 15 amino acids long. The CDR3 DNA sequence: TGTGCCAGCAATAACGGACAGGGAGACAATCAGCCCCAGCATTTT. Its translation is CASNNGQGDNQPQHF. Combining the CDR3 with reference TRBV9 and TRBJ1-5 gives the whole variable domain DSGVTQTPKHLITATGQRVTLRCSPRSGDLSVYWYQQSLDQGLQFLIQYYNGEERAKGNILERFSAQQFPDLHSELNLSSLELGDSALYFCASNNGQGDNQPQHFGDGTRLSIL.

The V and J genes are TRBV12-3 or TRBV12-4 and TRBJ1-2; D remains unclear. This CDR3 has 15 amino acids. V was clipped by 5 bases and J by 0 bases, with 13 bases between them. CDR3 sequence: CASSPFLIANYGYTF. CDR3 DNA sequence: TGTGCCAGCAGTCCTTTCCTCATTGCTAACTATGGCTACACCTTC.

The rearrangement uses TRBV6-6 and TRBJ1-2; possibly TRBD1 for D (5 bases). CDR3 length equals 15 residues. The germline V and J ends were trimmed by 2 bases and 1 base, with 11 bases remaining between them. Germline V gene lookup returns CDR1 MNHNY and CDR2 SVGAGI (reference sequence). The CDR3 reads CASSYQGTVNYGYTF. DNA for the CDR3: TGTGCCAGCAGTTACCAAGGGACCGTTAACTATGGCTACACCTTC.

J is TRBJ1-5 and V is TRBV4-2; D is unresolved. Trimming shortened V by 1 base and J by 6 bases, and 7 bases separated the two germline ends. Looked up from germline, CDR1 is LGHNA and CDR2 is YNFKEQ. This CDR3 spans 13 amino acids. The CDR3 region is CASSQGRRQPQHF. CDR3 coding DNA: TGTGCCAGCAGCCAAGGGCGCCGTCAGCCCCAGCATTTT.

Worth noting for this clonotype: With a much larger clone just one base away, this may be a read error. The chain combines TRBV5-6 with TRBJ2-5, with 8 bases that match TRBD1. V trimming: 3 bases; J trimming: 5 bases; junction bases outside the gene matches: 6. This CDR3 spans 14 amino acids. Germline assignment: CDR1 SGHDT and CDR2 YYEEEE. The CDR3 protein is CASSWVTGVETQYF. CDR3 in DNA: TGTGCCAGCAGCTGGGTGACAGGGGTGGAGACCCAGTACTTC. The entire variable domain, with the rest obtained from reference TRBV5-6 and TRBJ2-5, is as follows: DAGVTQSPTHLIKTRGQQVTLRCSPKSGHDTVSWYQQALGQGPQFIFQYYEEEERQRGNFPDRFSGHQFPNYSSELNVNALLLGDSALYLCASSWVTGVETQYFGPGTRLLVL.

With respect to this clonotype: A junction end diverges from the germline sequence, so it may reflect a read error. CDR3 residues: CSARGTSFGTDPQYF. The CDR3 coding sequence is TGCAGTGCTAGAGGGACTTCCTTTGGCACAGATCCGCAGTATTTT. The chain joins TRBV20-1 to TRBJ2-3; TRBD2 might be the D (5 bases). Per germline, CDR1 DFQATT and CDR2 SNEGSKA (reference sequence). The CDR3 consists of 15 residues.

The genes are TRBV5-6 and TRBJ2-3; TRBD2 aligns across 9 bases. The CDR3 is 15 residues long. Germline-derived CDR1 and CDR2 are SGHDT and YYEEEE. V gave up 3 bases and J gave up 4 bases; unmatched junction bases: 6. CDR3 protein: CASSYLAGASDTQYF. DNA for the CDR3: TGTGCCAGCAGCTATTTAGCGGGGGCCTCAGATACGCAGTATTTT.